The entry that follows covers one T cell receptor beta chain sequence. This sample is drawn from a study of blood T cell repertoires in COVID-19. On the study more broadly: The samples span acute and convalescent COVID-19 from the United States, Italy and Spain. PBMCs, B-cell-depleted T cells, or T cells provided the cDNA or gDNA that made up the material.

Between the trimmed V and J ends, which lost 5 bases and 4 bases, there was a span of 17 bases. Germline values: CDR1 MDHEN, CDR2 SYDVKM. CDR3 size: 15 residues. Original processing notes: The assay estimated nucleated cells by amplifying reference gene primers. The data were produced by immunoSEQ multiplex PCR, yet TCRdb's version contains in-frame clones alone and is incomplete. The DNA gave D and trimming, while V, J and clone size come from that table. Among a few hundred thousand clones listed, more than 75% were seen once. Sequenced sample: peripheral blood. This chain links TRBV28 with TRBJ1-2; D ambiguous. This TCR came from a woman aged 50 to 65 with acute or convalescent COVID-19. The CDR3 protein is CASSTPRYVPYGYTF. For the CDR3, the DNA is TGTGCCAGCAGTACACCACGATACGTCCCCTATGGCTACACCTTC.